Below are 5 T cell receptor beta chains sequenced from a single sample in a study of T cells in women clearing cervical HPV infection. Data came from immunoSEQ multiplex PCR; TCRdb stores just in-frame clones and leaves some out. The listing records fewer than 35,000 clones. The sequenced sample consisted of blood buffy coat. These receptors were obtained from a woman aged 18 to 75 with a cervical HPV16 infection that either progressed to CIN3+ or cleared (not recorded which).

Note on this clone: The read terminates 3 residues before the CDR3 end, so the remaining end is supplied by the germline J gene. The rearrangement links TRBV30 to TRBJ1-5; no definite D call. With 3 bases removed from V and 5 bases from J, the gap between germline ends came to 11 bases. The germline gives CDR1 GTSNPN, CDR2 SVGIG (reference sequence). The CDR3 is 13 residues long. CDR3 bases read: TGTGCCTGGAGGCTGGCAGGTGATCAGCCC. Its protein product is CAWRLAGDQP. The entire CDR3 is CAWRLAGDQPQHF.

Of note for this clone: Read sequence stops 3 residues before the CDR3 end, and the germline J gene provides the missing end. The V and J genes are TRBV6-2 or TRBV6-3 and TRBJ2-3; 7 bases are shared with TRBD2. Looked up from germline, CDR1 is MNHEY and CDR2 is SVGEGT. Unmatched junction bases numbered 9, after V lost 3 bases and J lost 0 bases. CDR3 length: 17 amino acids. The CDR3: CASSYSGQDLSTDTQYF. The DNA read from the CDR3 is TGTGCCAGCAGTTATAGCGGGCAGGACCTTAGCACAGATACG.

Concerning this clone itself: Read coverage stops 3 residues before the CDR3 terminus; the germline J gene supplies the remainder. J is TRBJ2-7 and V is TRBV19; 8 bases map to TRBD1. Germline V CDR1 and CDR2: LNHDA, SQIVND (reference sequence). V lost 3 bases to trimming and J lost 4 bases; unmatched junction nucleotides: 8. The CDR3 length is 15 residues. CDR3: CASSIIGQGRYEQYF. The sequenced CDR3 bases are TGTGCCAGTAGTATCATCGGACAGGGACGATACGAG.

About this clone: The missing CDR3 end, 3 residues past where the read stops, is filled in from the germline J gene. The J gene is TRBJ1-4, the V gene TRBV30; 9 nucleotides align to TRBD1. Germline V CDR1 and CDR2: GTSNPN, SVGIG (reference sequence). The trim removed 2 bases at V and 5 bases at J, leaving 3 bases unmatched. The CDR3 is made up of 14 amino acids. The CDR3 bases that were read are TGTGCCTGGAGTCTGACAGGGGGAAATGAAAAA. Translation: CAWSLTGGNEK. The whole CDR3 is CAWSLTGGNEKLFF.

Points on this clone: Compared with germline, one end of the junction differs, possibly owing to a read error. The sequence runs out 3 residues before the end of the CDR3; the remainder is reconstructed from the germline J gene. This specimen includes other DNA sequences encoding the same CDR3. The gene calls are TRBV11-2 and TRBJ1-2; D might be TRBD1 (6 bases). This CDR3 comprises 13 residues. Germline-derived CDR1 and CDR2 are SGHAT and FQNNGV. CDR3 DNA (partial): TGTGCCAGCAGCTTAGGGGCAGGGGATGGA. Its translation: CASSLGAGDG. The entire CDR3 reads CASSLGAGDGYTF.